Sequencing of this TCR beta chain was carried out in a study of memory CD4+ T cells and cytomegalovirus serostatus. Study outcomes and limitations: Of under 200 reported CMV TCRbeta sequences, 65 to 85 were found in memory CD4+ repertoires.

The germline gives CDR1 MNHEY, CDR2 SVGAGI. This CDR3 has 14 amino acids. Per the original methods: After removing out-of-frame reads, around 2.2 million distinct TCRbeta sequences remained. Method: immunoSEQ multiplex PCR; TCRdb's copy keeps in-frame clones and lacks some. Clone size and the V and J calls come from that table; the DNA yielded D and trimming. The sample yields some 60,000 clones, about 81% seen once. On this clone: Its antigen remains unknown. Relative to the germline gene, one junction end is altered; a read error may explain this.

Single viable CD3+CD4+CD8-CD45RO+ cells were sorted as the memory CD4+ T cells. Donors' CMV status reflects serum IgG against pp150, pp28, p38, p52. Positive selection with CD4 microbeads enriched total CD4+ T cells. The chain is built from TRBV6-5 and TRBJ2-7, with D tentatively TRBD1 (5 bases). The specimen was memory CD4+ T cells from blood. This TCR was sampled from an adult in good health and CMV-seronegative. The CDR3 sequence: CATSIIVGANEQYF. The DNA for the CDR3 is TGTGCCACCAGTATCATCGTAGGGGCTAACGAGCAGTACTTC.